This TCR beta chain was documented in a study of graft-versus-host responses after intestinal transplantation (TCRdb year 2021). Background for the entire study: The transplants that recipients got were multivisceral, liver-intestinal, or isolated intestinal. Rather than being sequenced by the commercial service, samples from a few later patients were sequenced in-house on an Illumina MiSeq and processed with MiXCR. Every recipient was given anti-thymocyte globulin induction, followed by 2 to 3 years of maintenance tacrolimus and steroids. Alloreactive clones were identified by sequencing pre-transplant mixed lymphocyte reaction products and comparing them with unstimulated pre-transplant donor and recipient T cells. Graft-versus-host and host-versus-graft alloreactive T cell clones were tracked in the graft, circulation and bone marrow after intestinal transplantation using bulk TCR-beta CDR3 sequencing. Of the roughly 25 intestinal transplant recipients enrolled in the cohort, one of whom was a retransplant, a few patients without pretransplant specimens were excluded. Donor T cell macrochimerism was defined as a peak of at least 4% donor T cells among recipient peripheral blood mononuclear cells. General conclusions and limits of the study: Conclusions were limited by the relatively low number and heterogeneity of intestinal transplant patients. GvH clones were found in recipient bone marrow, and some of the GvH clones appeared earlier in ileal mucosa or blood, which is consistent with an intestinal mucosal origin. In the allografts of patients with donor T cell macrochimerism, GvH to HvG T cell clonal ratios were high. Early after transplant, declines in HvG clones were associated with peak levels of circulating GvH clones.

CDR1 MNHNS and CDR2 SASEGT were looked up in the germline V gene. Including the terminal cysteine and phenylalanine, the CDR3 comprises 15 residues. Just CDR3 DNA is preserved here, 45 bases in frame from base 1. V sheds 4 bases and J sheds 7 bases, leaving 17 bases between their ends. Library prep was done by the immunoSEQ multiplex PCR assay. High-throughput TCR-beta CDR3 sequencing of genomic DNA from most patients was performed by Adaptive Biotechnologies. The original methods were these. TCR sequencing data for more than 15 patients were retrieved from Adaptive's ImmunoSEQ software; a few other patients were processed with MiXCR and VDJtools. CDR3 nucleotide sequences shared between donor and recipient were removed because their origin could not be assigned. To be classed as alloreactive, a clone needed at least 2-fold expansion over unstimulated cells and a minimum CFSE-low frequency of 0.002% (template counts) or 0.001% (read counts). Clones were considered mappable if detected in sequenced pre-transplant spleen, lymph node, or MLR CFSE-low populations of the donor or recipient. Cumulative frequency of alloreactive clones was calculated as a percentage of all sequences weighted by copy number. Drawn from immuneACCESS, this table holds only the in-frame rearrangements with V and J called that TCRdb kept. Clones are partly lost; checked studies trace under half to an unresolved V gene and leave the rest unexplained. The V and J calls and clone size come from that table; D and trimming were worked out from the DNA. The sample profile shows 75,000 to 100,000 clones; about nine tenths of them were found once. 15% to 20% of the sample is held by the ten biggest clonotypes.

In the first month after transplant, blood samples were collected up to 4 times, and after that at least monthly when available. A remark on this clone: No cognate antigen has been identified for it. No qualities accompany the bases; no much larger clone lies one base away.

The clonotype comes from a human patient who received an intestinal transplant, so some T cells may come from the graft donor. The V and J genes are TRBV6-1 and TRBJ1-3; no D gene call is confident. Sequences were derived from PBMCs, sampled 453 days after intestinal transplant. The nucleotide sequence reads as follows: TGTGCCAGCAGTGCGGGAGTCCTATACGGGAACACCATATATTTT. It specifies CASSAGVLYGNTIYF.